This TCR beta chain came from a study of low-dose radiotherapy and immunotherapy resistance in tumors. This CDR3 spans 15 amino acids. Germline CDR1 is SEHNR and CDR2 is FQNEAQ (reference sequence). J was trimmed by 3 bases and V by 5 bases; bases with no gene match: 5. Alpha and beta chains were covered, as first-strand cDNA relied on TRAV- and TRBV-specific primers. TCR amplification used approximately 19 PCR cycles, a constant-region primer and a V-primer adapter. Amplification (by in vitro transcription) was performed on isolated mRNA. TCRdb re-analysed the reads in MiXCR, keeping a single row per CDR3 protein. The sample includes fewer than 8,500 distinct CDR3 sequences, about 61% of them seen just once. Treatment of the donors consisted of nivolumab and ipilimumab (plus aspirin, low-dose cyclophosphamide and low-dose radiotherapy). Eligible patients had advanced solid tumors lacking tumor-infiltrating lymphocytes.

This sequence originates from a human donor with advanced metastatic prostate, ovarian, gallbladder or colorectal cancer (not recorded which). This table probably holds off-target reads from a library built for another chain. The chain employs TRBV7-9 and TRBJ2-1; TRBD2 matches at 9 bases. The CDR3 is CASSKGGGVYNEQFF. For the CDR3, the DNA is TGTGCCAGCAGCAAAGGCGGGGGGGTCTACAATGAGCAGTTCTTC.